The following is a T cell receptor (beta chain) sequence with its context. Produced via immunoSEQ multiplex PCR; TCRdb's table is partial and in-frame only. The table lists 350,000 to 450,000 clones, over 75% of them singletons. Regarding treatment: about 20 received Ad26.COV2.S at low or high dose, single or two shots; several received placebo; per-sample allocation not given. The study sampled participants on day 63 after the first vaccine or placebo injection. Germline CDR1 reads SGDLS; CDR2 reads YYNGEE. V shed 4 bases and J shed 4 bases, with 10 bases lying between them. The CDR3 extends over 13 amino acids. This sample is part of a study of Ad26.COV2.S vaccination and SARS-CoV-2 variants.

The source material was peripheral blood, sampled in a trial of Ad26.COV2.S vaccine versus placebo. The chain employs TRBV9 and TRBJ2-3; TRBD2 might be the D (6 bases). The TCR originated in a person aged 18-65 years who received the Ad26.COV2.S COVID-19 vaccine or a placebo. The CDR3 sequence: CASSLTSSDTQYF. For the CDR3, the DNA is TGTGCCAGCAGCTTGACTAGTTCAGATACGCAGTATTTT.